These 21 T cell receptor beta chains originate from one sample sequenced in a study of T cell responses to AZD1222 COVID-19 vaccine. Measured with immunoSEQ multiplex PCR; TCRdb has only the in-frame clones, and not every one. The sample records 100,000 to 150,000 clones, 80% to 90% being singletons. Sequenced here: peripheral blood, sampled 28 days after the second AZD1222 dose. The origin of the receptors is an adult who received the AZD1222 COVID-19 vaccine.

This rearrangement joins TRBV5-4 to TRBJ2-7, with TRBD2 identical over 16 bases. CDR1 and CDR2 (germline): SGHNT, YYREEE (reference sequence). There are 19 residues in the CDR3. Trimming at V came to 2 bases and at J to 5 bases, leaving 13 bases not matched to a gene. CDR3 nucleotides: TGTGCCAGCAGCTTCCGACCGGGACTAGCGGGGGGGAGATCCCACGAGCAGTACTTC. This encodes CASSFRPGLAGGRSHEQYF.

The chain is built from TRBV3-1 (or the pseudogene TRBV3-2) and TRBJ1-3; D might be TRBD1 (6 bases). V lost 6 bases and J lost 1, with 13 bases in between. CDR1 and CDR2 (germline): LGHDT, YNNKEL (reference sequence). This CDR3 spans 15 amino acids. CDR3 sequence reads: CASRATGSSGNTIYF. For the CDR3, the DNA is TGTGCCAGCAGAGCAACAGGGTCTTCTGGAAACACCATATATTTT.

The table lists this clone with a few counts. The genes are TRBV28 and TRBJ1-2; TRBD1 matches at 10 bases. The CDR3 contains 14 residues. With 6 bases clipped from V and 6 bases from J, the junction kept 7 bases outside the gene matches. Germline values: CDR1 MDHEN, CDR2 SYDVKM. The CDR3 nucleotides read TGTGCCAGCAGCCCGGGACAGGGGATTCATGGCTACACCTTC. It codes for CASSPGQGIHGYTF.

CDR3 protein: CSVQTGDLPDTQYF. The CDR3 bases are TGCAGCGTGCAGACAGGGGATCTCCCCGATACGCAGTATTTT. The chain employs TRBV29-1 and TRBJ2-3; 8 nucleotides align to TRBD1. Losses at the gene ends were 6 bases for V and 6 bases for J; bases not matched to a gene: 11. This CDR3 has 14 residues. CDR1 is SQVTM and CDR2 is ANQGSEA in the germline V gene.

The chain has TRBV12-5 and TRBJ1-4, with TRBD1 matching 7 bases. The junction had 18 bases not matched to a gene; V was cut back by 0 bases and J by 8 bases. Per germline, CDR1 LGHNT and CDR2 FRNRAP. This CDR3 has 19 residues. The CDR3 region is CASGLVTWGPDRLGEKLFF. Here the CDR3 DNA reads TGTGCTAGTGGTTTGGTTACTTGGGGTCCGGACAGGCTTGGGGAAAAACTGTTTTTT.

The DNA of the CDR3 is TGTGCCAGCAGCCCCGACCTACACGAGCAGTACTTC. Its translation is CASSPDLHEQYF. This chain uses TRBV7-3 with TRBJ2-7; D call uncertain. Germline V gene data show CDR1 as SGHTA and CDR2 as FQGTGA. Trimming took off 5 bases at V and 5 bases at J, with 10 bases between the two ends. The CDR3 is made up of 12 amino acids.

The chain employs TRBV19 and TRBJ1-1; the D is unclear. Germline V CDR1 and CDR2: LNHDA, SQIVND (reference sequence). The CDR3 covers 16 residues. With 2 bases removed from V and 0 bases from J, the gap between germline ends came to 13 bases. In DNA, the CDR3 is TGTGCCAGTAGTATATCAAAATTCGACGTGAACACTGAAGCTTTCTTT. Protein product: CASSISKFDVNTEAFF.

The gene calls are TRBV5-1 and TRBJ2-7; 12 bases agree with TRBD1. The junction had 2 bases not matched to a gene; V was cut back by 2 bases and J by 2 bases. Germline CDR1 SGHRS, CDR2 YFSETQ. This CDR3 is built from 15 residues. CDR3 loop: CASSFGTGGTYEQYF. The DNA of the CDR3 is TGCGCCAGCAGCTTCGGGACAGGGGGCACCTACGAGCAGTACTTC.

The chain combines TRBV30 with TRBJ1-2, with D possibly matching TRBD1 (5 bases). The V end lost 5 bases, the J end lost 2 bases, and 15 bases lay between the germline ends. There are 14 residues in the CDR3. The V gene's germline CDR1 is GTSNPN and CDR2 SVGIG (reference sequence). CDR3 sequence: CAWESRAGNYGYTF. The CDR3, as DNA: TGTGCCTGGGAGTCACGGGCAGGGAACTATGGCTACACCTTC.

This chain links TRBV7-3 with TRBJ2-6; 10 bases match TRBD1. The CDR3 runs 21 residues. CDR1 is SGHTA and CDR2 is FQGTGA in the germline V gene. The trim removed 2 bases at V and 0 bases at J, leaving 13 bases unmatched. The CDR3 is CASSLSTPLGTGDSGANVLTF. CDR3 DNA: TGTGCCAGCAGCTTATCTACCCCCCTCGGGACAGGGGACTCTGGGGCCAACGTCCTGACTTTC.

Only a few counts were recorded for this clone. The chain is built from TRBV11-3 and TRBJ1-4, with D tentatively TRBD1 (5 bases). From germline, CDR1 is SGHNT and CDR2 YENEEA. CDR3 length: 15 amino acids. V was pared by 5 bases and J by 1 base, with 11 bases between. CDR3 protein: CASSARGLTNEKLFF. The CDR3 DNA reads as TGTGCCAGCAGCGCCCGGGGACTAACTAATGAAAAACTGTTTTTT.

This clone has a handful of counts. The gene calls are TRBV29-1 and TRBJ1-1; 7 bases fit TRBD1. The CDR3 loop spans 16 amino acids. CDR1 and CDR2 (germline): SQVTM, ANQGSEA. With V trimmed by 4 bases and J by 0 bases, 11 bases remained unmatched. The CDR3 DNA is TGCAGCGTTGGGGGGACAGAAGATTTTATGAACACTGAAGCTTTCTTT. The encoded protein is CSVGGTEDFMNTEAFF.

This chain joins TRBV6-1 and TRBJ2-7; a possible D gene is TRBD1 (6 bases). V was clipped by 2 bases and J by 2 bases, with 13 bases between them. Germline CDR1 is MNHNS and CDR2 is SASEGT. CDR3 length: 15 residues. CDR3 loop: CASSETLGQTYEQYF. The CDR3, as DNA: TGTGCCAGCAGTGAAACCTTAGGACAGACCTACGAGCAGTACTTC.

The rearrangement uses TRBV30 and TRBJ1-5; D call uncertain. This CDR3 spans 14 amino acids. Trimming took 2 bases from V and 0 from J, leaving 8 bases between them. Looked up from germline, CDR1 is GTSNPN and CDR2 is SVGIG (reference sequence). CDR3 in DNA: TGTGCCTGGAGTCCCAGTGATAGCAATCAGCCCCAGCATTTT. This sequence encodes CAWSPSDSNQPQHF.

This chain links TRBV24-1 with TRBJ2-5, with a tentative D call TRBD1 (6 bases). V was clipped by 9 bases and J by 0 bases, with 19 bases between them. The CDR3 sequence is 16 residues long. Germline CDR1 KGHDR, CDR2 SFDVKD. This chain's CDR3 is CATSYSRDTDQETQYF. The DNA for the CDR3 is TGTGCCACCTCATATAGTAGGGACACCGACCAAGAGACCCAGTACTTC.

The chain employs TRBV11-3 and TRBJ2-7, with D possibly called TRBD1 or TRBD2 (6 bases each). CDR1 and CDR2 from the germline V gene are SGHNT and YENEEA. The CDR3 totals 15 residues. Trimming pared 7 bases from V and 0 bases from J, leaving 16 bases between. Here the CDR3 DNA reads TGTGCCAGCACGTGGAGGGGGGAAAGCTCCTACGAGCAGTACTTC. Translating gives CASTWRGESSYEQYF.

The J gene is TRBJ2-5, the V gene TRBV4-1; D may be TRBD1 (6 bases). The CDR3 is 13 residues long. V was clipped by 4 bases and J by 5 bases, with 11 bases between them. Germline assignment: CDR1 MGHRA and CDR2 YSYEKL. CDR3 amino acids: CASSPRGFETQYF. CDR3 in DNA: TGCGCCAGCAGCCCCAGGGGCTTTGAGACCCAGTACTTC.

CDR3 sequence (DNA): TGTGCCAGCAGCTTGATTAGAAGGACAGGGCACTACGAGCAGTACTTC. Its protein is CASSLIRRTGHYEQYF. The rearrangement joins TRBV5-6 to TRBJ2-7; 8 bases are shared with TRBD1. Germline CDR1 reads SGHDT; CDR2 reads YYEEEE. V dropped 1 base and J dropped 3; count of bases not matched to a gene: 9. There are 16 residues in the CDR3.

Written as DNA, the CDR3 is TGTGCCAGCAGTGGACAGGGTAGCAATCAGCCCCAGCATTTT. Protein product: CASSGQGSNQPQHF. J is TRBJ1-5 and V is TRBV3-1 (or the pseudogene TRBV3-2), with TRBD1 matching 8 bases. This CDR3 contains 14 residues. J lost 0 bases, V lost 6 bases, and 1 base had no gene match. CDR1 and CDR2 from the germline V gene are LGHDT and YNNKEL (reference sequence).

The chain is built from TRBV5-1 and TRBJ2-7, with no clear D. Trimming left V 0 bases short and J 3 bases short, with 10 bases between. In germline, CDR1 is SGHRS, CDR2 YFSETQ. The CDR3 runs to 14 residues. Here the CDR3 reads CASSLGVPSYEQYF. In nucleotides, the CDR3 is TGCGCCAGCAGCTTGGGTGTACCCAGCTACGAGCAGTACTTC.

V and J are TRBV5-1 and TRBJ2-7, with a possible D match to TRBD2 (6 bases). The V gene's germline CDR1 is SGHRS and CDR2 YFSETQ. The CDR3 runs to 15 residues. V lost 2 bases, J lost 6 bases, and 18 bases lay in between. In nucleotides, the CDR3 is TGCGCCAGCAGCTTAAGAACAGGCGGGGTCGGCGAGCAGTACTTC. Encoded protein: CASSLRTGGVGEQYF.